This T cell receptor (beta chain) was identified during a study of cytomegalovirus exposure and HLA in healthy donors. Findings of the study overall: Versus the approximately 670-donor mean, an Asian-associated ancestry cluster reportedly showed fewer N-insertions in a later analysis.

CDR3 length: 13 residues. After removal of 5 bases from V and 5 bases from J, the junction contained 4 bases not matched to a gene. The germline V gene has CDR1 SNHLY and CDR2 FYNNEI. It was with 60 Vbeta and 13 Jbeta primers that the PCR ran. Measured with immunoSEQ multiplex PCR; TCRdb has only the in-frame clones, and not every one. The sample lists about 88,000 clones, roughly 70% occurring once. This clone was counted only a few times. The antigen remains unidentified. This TCR derives from a man aged 45-65 years in good health and CMV-seronegative. The sample consisted of PBMCs. The J gene is TRBJ2-5, the V gene TRBV2, with 8 bases aligning to TRBD1. CDR3 sequence reads: CASSWTGRETQYF. The CDR3 DNA reads TGTGCCAGCAGTTGGACAGGGCGCGAGACCCAGTACTTC.